A single sample gave rise to the 10 T cell receptor beta chains below, sequenced in a study of T cell responses to AZD1222 COVID-19 vaccine. TCRdb keeps only in-frame clones here, not all; method: immunoSEQ multiplex PCR. Among tens of thousands of clones listed, approximately 88% were seen once. The sequencing here drew on peripheral blood, taken 28 days after the second AZD1222 dose. The receptors derive from an adult who received the AZD1222 COVID-19 vaccine.

The J gene is TRBJ2-6, the V gene TRBV30; the D call may be TRBD1 or TRBD2 (5 bases each). Germline values: CDR1 GTSNPN, CDR2 SVGIG (reference sequence). The germline V and J ends were trimmed by 1 base and 0 bases, with 19 bases remaining between them. This CDR3 is built from 19 residues. Here the CDR3 DNA reads TGTGCCTGGAGTGCCGGGGCTGCTTCAACCCTCTCTGGGGCCAACGTCCTGACTTTC. Protein product: CAWSAGAASTLSGANVLTF. Full variable domain (remainder filled in from reference TRBV30 and TRBJ2-6): SQTIHQWPATLVQPVGSPLSLECTVEGTSNPNLYWYRQAAGRGLQLLFYSVGIGQISSEVPQNLSASRPQDRQFILSSKKLLLSDSGFYLCAWSAGAASTLSGANVLTFGAGSRLTVL.

V and J are TRBV4-2 and TRBJ2-1; TRBD2 agrees at 12 bases. The junction had 1 base not matched to a gene; V was cut back by 1 base and J by 3 bases. The germline gives CDR1 LGHNA, CDR2 YNFKEQ. The CDR3 spans 16 residues. CDR3 DNA: TGTGCCAGCAGCCAAGTACTAGCGGGGGGCTACAATGAGCAGTTCTTC. Amino acid sequence: CASSQVLAGGYNEQFF.

This clone was counted only a few times. The chain uses TRBV7-2 and TRBJ1-2, with 8 bases identical to TRBD1. J was trimmed by 4 bases and V by 4 bases; bases with no gene match: 8. CDR1 is SGHTA and CDR2 is FQGNSA in the germline V gene. The CDR3 runs 15 residues. CDR3 region: CASSSDRGSVYGYTF. CDR3 bases: TGTGCCAGCAGCTCAGACAGGGGCTCGGTCTATGGCTACACCTTC.

The chain has TRBV5-6 and TRBJ1-2; no reliable D call. Germline V gene data show CDR1 as SGHDT and CDR2 as YYEEEE. The V gene lost 0 bases and the J gene lost 7 bases, with 7 bases spanning the gap. The length of the CDR3 is 12 residues. Here the CDR3 reads CASSLVSIGYTF. DNA for the CDR3: TGTGCCAGCAGCTTGGTATCGATTGGCTACACCTTC.

V usage is TRBV24-1 and J usage is TRBJ2-1; TRBD1 might be the D (6 bases). This CDR3 is 15 amino acids long. The germline V and J ends were trimmed by 5 bases and 0 bases, with 10 bases remaining between them. Germline V gives CDR1 KGHDR, CDR2 SFDVKD. CDR3 in DNA: TGTGCCACCAGTGCCACAGGGAGCTCCTACAATGAGCAGTTCTTC. Its translation: CATSATGSSYNEQFF.

This clone has a single count. This chain links TRBV5-8 with TRBJ1-4; D is ambiguous. Germline-derived CDR1 and CDR2 are SGHTS and YDEGEE. With 4 bases removed from V and 0 bases from J, the gap between germline ends came to 10 bases. The CDR3 is 15 residues long. The CDR3 DNA sequence: TGTGCCAGCAGCCATCTCCGTGCAACTAATGAAAAACTGTTTTTT. Its translation is CASSHLRATNEKLFF.

In its sample, this clone was seen once. The rearrangement links TRBV12-3 or TRBV12-4 to TRBJ2-7; D ambiguous. The germline V and J ends were trimmed by 2 bases and 4 bases, with 6 bases remaining between them. The length of the CDR3 is 12 residues. CDR3 region: CASSLRSYEQYF. The CDR3 DNA is TGTGCCAGCAGTTTAAGGTCGTACGAGCAGTACTTC.

The chain has TRBV7-2 and TRBJ1-2; perhaps TRBD1 as D (6 bases). This CDR3 spans 16 amino acids. Germline V gives CDR1 SGHTA, CDR2 FQGNSA. V lost 0 bases and J lost 4, with 15 bases in between. In DNA, the CDR3 is TGTGCCAGCAGCTTAGCATCAGGGGCGCCGGGCTATGGCTACACCTTC. This sequence encodes CASSLASGAPGYGYTF.

The J gene is TRBJ1-6, the V gene TRBV18, with D uncertain. The CDR3 runs 15 residues. The germline gives CDR1 KGHSH, CDR2 LQKENI. V was shortened by 2 bases and J by 2 bases, with 7 bases between the two germline ends. CDR3 coding DNA: TGTGCCAGCTCACCAGGGGTTACCTATAATTCACCCCTCCACTTT. The encoded protein is CASSPGVTYNSPLHF.

The rearrangement uses TRBV18 and TRBJ1-2, with D possibly TRBD1 on 5 matching bases. Between the trimmed V and J ends, which lost 0 bases and 1 base, there was a span of 12 bases. The CDR3 is 16 amino acids. CDR1 KGHSH and CDR2 LQKENI come from the germline V gene. The DNA of the CDR3 is TGTGCCAGCTCACCACCAACAGGTGTCTTTAACTATGGCTACACCTTC. Protein sequence: CASSPPTGVFNYGYTF. The whole variable domain, remainder taken from reference TRBV18 and TRBJ1-2, is NAGVMQNPRHLVRRRGQEARLRCSPMKGHSHVYWYRQLPEEGLKFMVYLQKENIIDESGMPKERFSAEFPKEGPSILRIQQVVRGDSAAYFCASSPPTGVFNYGYTFGSGTRLTVV.